The 18 T cell receptor beta chains below come from one sample, sequenced in a study of T cell responses to AZD1222 COVID-19 vaccine. Clones were read by immunoSEQ multiplex PCR, and TCRdb kept only the in-frame ones, dropping some. The repertoire table contains under 150,000 clones. Sequenced sample: peripheral blood. The receptors shown here come from an adult in good health.

The rearrangement joins TRBV4-1 to TRBJ2-5; 10 bases map to TRBD2. From germline, CDR1 is MGHRA and CDR2 YSYEKL. After removal of 2 bases from V and 5 bases from J, the junction contained 11 bases not matched to a gene. The CDR3 has 17 residues. CDR3 residues: CASSQNGERGGLETQYF. The CDR3 DNA reads as TGCGCCAGCAGCCAAAACGGGGAGCGGGGGGGCCTGGAGACCCAGTACTTC.

V usage is TRBV23-1 and J usage is TRBJ2-3, with TRBD1 matching 7 bases. TRBV23-1 is designated an ORF whose function remains uncertain. The CDR3 consists of 18 residues. V lost 3 bases, J lost 3 bases, and 15 bases stayed unmatched. DNA for the CDR3: TGCGCCAGCAGTCACCCCGCGGACAGGAGGAGATTAACAGATACGCAGTATTTT. Translating gives CASSHPADRRRLTDTQYF.

The gene calls are TRBV4-1 and TRBJ2-1, with TRBD2 matching 9 bases. CDR1 is MGHRA and CDR2 is YSYEKL in the germline V gene. Unmatched junction bases numbered 10, after V lost 4 bases and J lost 6 bases. This CDR3 is built from 16 residues. Written as DNA, the CDR3 is TGCGCCAGCAGCCCGAAGACGCTAGCGGGGAGCAATGAGCAGTTCTTC. Its protein product is CASSPKTLAGSNEQFF.

The chain combines TRBV27 with TRBJ1-5, with TRBD1 matching 9 bases. Germline V gene data show CDR1 as MNHEY and CDR2 as SMNVEV (reference sequence). Trimming removed 2 bases from V and 4 bases from J; junction bases left unmatched: 9. The CDR3 sequence is 17 residues long. CDR3 sequence reads: CASSLGTGPVSNQPQHF. CDR3 DNA sequence: TGTGCCAGCAGTTTAGGGACAGGGCCGGTATCAAATCAGCCCCAGCATTTT.

The V call is TRBV4-1, the J call TRBJ1-1; 10 positions match TRBD1. J lost 3 bases, V lost 0 bases, and 4 bases had no gene match. This CDR3 has 16 residues. The germline gives CDR1 MGHRA, CDR2 YSYEKL. The CDR3: CASSQDSGTGDTEAFF. CDR3 coding DNA: TGCGCCAGCAGCCAAGATTCCGGGACAGGGGACACTGAAGCTTTCTTT.

This chain links TRBV28 with TRBJ1-5, with a possible D match to TRBD1 (5 bases). This CDR3 spans 18 amino acids. Germline CDR1 is MDHEN and CDR2 is SYDVKM. V was shortened by 3 bases and J by 10 bases, with 28 bases between the two germline ends. CDR3 protein: CASSFRSWGTSVKRPQHF. In DNA form, the CDR3 reads TGTGCCAGCAGTTTTCGATCTTGGGGGACTTCCGTCAAACGTCCCCAGCATTTT.

The chain combines TRBV3-1 (or the pseudogene TRBV3-2) with TRBJ2-3, with a weak D call TRBD2 (6 bases). Between the trimmed V and J ends, which lost 3 bases and 0 bases, there was a span of 16 bases. From germline, CDR1 is LGHDT and CDR2 YNNKEL (reference sequence). The CDR3 sequence is 17 residues long. The CDR3 is CASSQEGRTASTDTQYF. The CDR3 region has the DNA TGTGCCAGCAGCCAGGAGGGGAGAACAGCTAGCACAGATACGCAGTATTTT.

This sequence joins TRBV6-1 and TRBJ1-2; weak D call: TRBD1 (5 bases). V was pared by 0 bases and J by 5 bases, with 19 bases between. This CDR3 is built from 17 residues. The germline V gene encodes CDR1 MNHNS and CDR2 SASEGT. In DNA form, the CDR3 reads TGTGCCAGCAGTGAAGCGCAACCGGGACTCCCGGGATATGGCTACACCTTC. Protein: CASSEAQPGLPGYGYTF.

The chain joins TRBV12-3 or TRBV12-4 to TRBJ1-1; possibly TRBD1 for D (5 bases). This CDR3 has 13 amino acids. Trimming cost V 2 bases and J 12 bases, with 16 bases left between them. Here the CDR3 DNA reads TGTGCCAGCAGTTTATTCGGGGCCGCAACAACTTTCTTT. Amino acids: CASSLFGAATTFF.

The chain couples TRBV18 to TRBJ2-7; no reliable D call. V was pared by 6 bases and J by 5 bases, with 17 bases between. CDR3 length: 14 amino acids. Germline V gene data show CDR1 as KGHSH and CDR2 as LQKENI. The CDR3 reads CASSFTASVDEQYF. DNA for the CDR3: TGTGCCAGCTCCTTCACGGCCAGTGTCGACGAGCAGTACTTC.

This sequence joins TRBV10-3 and TRBJ1-1, with D perhaps TRBD1 (6 bases). The length of the CDR3 is 14 residues. V was trimmed by 0 bases and J by 5 bases, leaving 10 bases between them. Looked up from germline, CDR1 is ENHRY and CDR2 is SYGVKD. CDR3 DNA sequence: TGTGCCATCAGTGAGTCGTCAGGGGCTACTGAAGCTTTCTTT. This encodes CAISESSGATEAFF.

Of note for this clone: The junction does not match germline at one end; this may be a read error. V usage is TRBV18 and J usage is TRBJ2-3; 8 bases are a match to TRBD1. In germline, CDR1 is KGHSH, CDR2 LQKENI. The CDR3 totals 15 residues. The CDR3 protein is CASSPPGQGTYTQYF. CDR3 sequence (DNA): TGTGCCAGCTCACCGCCAGGACAGGGCACATATACGCAGTATTTT.

CDR3 DNA sequence: TGTGCTAGCCAGCGTGGGGGGGAGACCCAGTACTTC. This encodes CASQRGGETQYF. The chain combines TRBV2 with TRBJ2-5, with D perhaps TRBD2 (6 bases). The CDR3 is made up of 12 amino acids. The germline gives CDR1 SNHLY, CDR2 FYNNEI.

For this clone: This sample includes further DNA sequences coding for the same CDR3. The V call is TRBV18, the J call TRBJ2-3; possible D gene TRBD1, 5 bases. Germline assignment: CDR1 KGHSH and CDR2 LQKENI. V gave up 2 bases and J gave up 6 bases, with 6 bases separating them. The CDR3 length is 12 residues. The CDR3 here is CASSPGADTQYF. In DNA, the CDR3 is TGTGCCAGCTCACCAGGGGCGGATACGCAGTATTTT.

The chain recombines TRBV4-3 with TRBJ1-5; 7 bases align to TRBD1. The length of the CDR3 is 15 residues. V lost 4 bases and J lost 4; bases outside the gene matches: 7. CDR1 and CDR2 from the germline V gene are LGHNA and YSLEER. The CDR3 nucleotides are TGCGCCAGCAGCCTCGACAGGGTTCCGAATCAGCCCCAGCATTTT. It translates to CASSLDRVPNQPQHF.

This chain connects TRBV19 to TRBJ1-4, with no clear D. CDR1 and CDR2 (germline): LNHDA, SQIVND (reference sequence). This CDR3 has 15 residues. Trimming took 4 bases from V and 0 from J, leaving 9 bases between them. Written as DNA, the CDR3 is TGTGCCAGTAGTACTCGATCGGCAACTAATGAAAAACTGTTTTTT. Translation: CASSTRSATNEKLFF.

The V and J genes are TRBV12-5 and TRBJ2-7; D not resolved. V was cut by 2 bases and J by 11 bases, with 16 bases left in between. The CDR3 runs 13 residues. Germline V CDR1 and CDR2: LGHNT, FRNRAP. This chain's CDR3 is CASGLNLRGNKYF. CDR3 DNA sequence: TGTGCTAGTGGTTTGAATCTGCGTGGTAATAAGTACTTC.

This chain joins TRBV7-2 and TRBJ1-1; perhaps TRBD1 as D (6 bases). The CDR3 has 13 residues. In germline, CDR1 is SGHTA, CDR2 FQGNSA. V lost 5 bases, J lost 5 bases, and 12 bases lay in between. Here the CDR3 reads CASSQQGYTEAFF. The CDR3 region has the DNA TGTGCCAGCAGCCAACAGGGCTATACTGAAGCTTTCTTT.